This TCR beta chain is drawn from a study of blood T cell repertoires in COVID-19. Overall study: Whether acute or convalescent, the COVID-19 samples came from the United States, Italy and Spain. PBMCs, B-cell-depleted T cells, or T cells were the source of the cDNA or gDNA that made up the material.

Source study methods: Amplifying reference gene primers gave estimates of nucleated cell counts. Method: immunoSEQ multiplex PCR; TCRdb's copy keeps in-frame clones and lacks some. D and trimming come from the DNA, and the V and J calls and clone size come from that table. This sample yields about 190,000 clones, of which more than 65% are seen a single time; about 10% belongs to the top ten. CDR3 size: 14 residues. Trimming removed 3 bases from V and 0 bases from J, with 9 bases in between. Germline V gene lookup returns CDR1 GTSNPN and CDR2 SVGIG (reference sequence). The specimen sequenced was peripheral blood. The chain employs TRBV30 and TRBJ1-3; tentatively, D is TRBD1 (6 bases). This clonotype originated in a woman of 80 years or more with active or convalescent COVID-19. In DNA, the CDR3 is TGTGCCTGGAGAGGGGGGGTCTCTGGAAACACCATATATTTT. Protein: CAWRGGVSGNTIYF.